The 12 T cell receptor beta chains below were found in one sample sequenced in a study of OX40 agonist ivuxolimab in advanced cancers. TCRdb's copy holds only in-frame clones and misses some; the assay was immunoSEQ multiplex PCR. This repertoire shows about 88,000 clones, approximately 85% found once; its top ten account for approximately 0.2%. The sequencing here drew on CD4+ or CD8+ T cells sorted from blood, taken in a trial of the OX40 agonist ivuxolimab. The receptors were sampled from an adult with an advanced solid tumor such as melanoma, head and neck, liver or kidney cancer.

This clone was seen once. J is TRBJ2-7 and V is TRBV18; a possible D gene is TRBD2 (6 bases). The CDR3 is made up of 14 amino acids. Germline values: CDR1 KGHSH, CDR2 LQKENI. The V end lost 3 bases, the J end lost 7 bases, and 16 bases lay between the germline ends. The CDR3 DNA reads TGTGCCAGCTCACCCACGGAGGGAATGGGAGAGCAGTACGTC. This translates into CASSPTEGMGEQYV.

The chain uses TRBV6-6 and TRBJ2-7, with D tentatively TRBD1 or TRBD2 (5 bases each). The V and J ends lost 2 bases and 4 bases respectively, with 12 bases between them. This CDR3 spans 14 amino acids. Germline CDR1 is MNHNY and CDR2 is SVGAGI (reference sequence). CDR3 loop: CASSYKVWGYEQYF. Here the CDR3 DNA reads TGTGCCAGCAGTTACAAGGTATGGGGGTACGAGCAGTACTTC.

This clone is labeled as medium-sized (0.01 to 0.1%). This CDR3 reads CASSPGAIPNSPLHF. CDR3 DNA sequence: TGTGCCAGCTCACCAGGGGCGATCCCAAATTCACCCCTCCACTTT. The V and J genes are TRBV18 and TRBJ1-6; possibly TRBD1 for D (5 bases). V lost 2 bases to trimming and J lost 7 bases, with 12 bases between them. Germline V gene data show CDR1 as KGHSH and CDR2 as LQKENI. This CDR3 is 15 amino acids long.

The V and J genes are TRBV18 and TRBJ2-1, with D perhaps matching TRBD1 or TRBD2 (5 bases each). Trimming shortened V by 4 bases and J by 2 bases, and 9 bases separated the two germline ends. CDR1 KGHSH and CDR2 LQKENI come from the germline V gene. The CDR3 is 14 residues long. CDR3 nucleotide sequence: TGTGCCAGCTCACAGAGGGGTACCTACAATGAGCAGTTCTTC. Its translation: CASSQRGTYNEQFF.

The gene calls are TRBV4-3 and TRBJ1-1; 7 bases line up with TRBD1. The CDR3 covers 15 residues. Germline V lookup: CDR1 LGHNA, CDR2 YSLEER. The junction had 6 bases not matched to a gene; V was cut back by 1 base and J by 4 bases. CDR3 in amino acids: CASSQGRQGFTEAFF. CDR3 nucleotide sequence: TGCGCCAGCAGCCAAGGGAGACAGGGTTTCACTGAAGCTTTCTTT.

V usage is TRBV27 and J usage is TRBJ1-6; D is possibly TRBD1 (6 bases). With 6 bases removed from V and 4 bases from J, the gap between germline ends came to 16 bases. The CDR3 has 16 amino acids. Germline CDR1 MNHEY, CDR2 SMNVEV (reference sequence). The CDR3 DNA sequence: TGTGCCAGCAGAGGACAGCCTGAGAGTTATAATTCACCCCTCCACTTT. Translated, it gives CASRGQPESYNSPLHF.

The CDR3 here is CASSPTENSYEQYF. In DNA form, the CDR3 reads TGTGCCAGCTCACCGACGGAAAACTCCTACGAGCAGTACTTC. The gene calls are TRBV18 and TRBJ2-7; D is unclear. Trimming shortened V by 3 bases and J by 0 bases, and 9 bases separated the two germline ends. Germline V gene sequence: CDR1 KGHSH, CDR2 LQKENI. This CDR3 is built from 14 residues.

The genes are TRBV10-3 and TRBJ2-7; D is unclear. The CDR3 contains 11 residues. The ends were cut back, 10 bases at V and 3 bases at J, with 10 bases in the middle. Germline CDR1 and CDR2: ENHRY and SYGVKD. The CDR3 DNA reads TGTGCCACGGGCCCGGACTACGAGCAGTACTTC. The encoded protein is CATGPDYEQYF.

This rearrangement joins TRBV6-5 to TRBJ1-5; D remains unclear. This CDR3 comprises 13 residues. V was pared by 3 bases and J by 5 bases, with 8 bases between. Germline values: CDR1 MNHEY, CDR2 SVGAGI. CDR3 DNA: TGTGCCAGCAGTTATCGGGAACATCAGCCCCAGCATTTT. The encoded protein is CASSYREHQPQHF.

The rearrangement joins TRBV13 to TRBJ2-2; 12 bases map to TRBD2. The V gene end was trimmed by 1 base and the J gene end by 6 bases; junction bases not matched to a gene: 3. CDR3 length equals 16 residues. Looked up from germline, CDR1 is PRHDT and CDR2 is FYEKMQ (reference sequence). The DNA for the CDR3 is TGTGCCAGCAGCTTAGTGGGACTAGCGGGTTCCGGGGAGCTGTTTTTT. It codes for CASSLVGLAGSGELFF.

The CDR3: CASSRERGQNQPQHF. For the CDR3, the DNA is TGTGCCAGCTCGCGCGAGAGGGGCCAAAATCAGCCCCAGCATTTT. V and J are TRBV18 and TRBJ1-5; weak D call: TRBD1 (5 bases). This CDR3 is 15 amino acids long. The V gene's germline CDR1 is KGHSH and CDR2 LQKENI. Trimming cost V 6 bases and J 4 bases, with 16 bases left between them.

The chain uses TRBV5-4 and TRBJ2-2; D gene unclear. The CDR3 contains 18 residues. V lost 0 bases, J lost 0 bases, and 15 bases lay in between. Germline V gene sequence: CDR1 SGHNT, CDR2 YYREEE (reference sequence). CDR3 in DNA: TGTGCCAGCAGCTTGGGGGCCGGACGGTTCGCGAACACCGGGGAGCTGTTTTTT. Translating gives CASSLGAGRFANTGELFF. Looking up the rest from reference TRBV5-4 and TRBJ2-2 gives the full variable domain: ETGVTQSPTHLIKTRGQQVTLRCSSQSGHNTVSWYQQALGQGPQFIFQYYREEENGRGNFPPRFSGLQFPNYSSELNVNALELDDSALYLCASSLGAGRFANTGELFFGEGSRLTVL.